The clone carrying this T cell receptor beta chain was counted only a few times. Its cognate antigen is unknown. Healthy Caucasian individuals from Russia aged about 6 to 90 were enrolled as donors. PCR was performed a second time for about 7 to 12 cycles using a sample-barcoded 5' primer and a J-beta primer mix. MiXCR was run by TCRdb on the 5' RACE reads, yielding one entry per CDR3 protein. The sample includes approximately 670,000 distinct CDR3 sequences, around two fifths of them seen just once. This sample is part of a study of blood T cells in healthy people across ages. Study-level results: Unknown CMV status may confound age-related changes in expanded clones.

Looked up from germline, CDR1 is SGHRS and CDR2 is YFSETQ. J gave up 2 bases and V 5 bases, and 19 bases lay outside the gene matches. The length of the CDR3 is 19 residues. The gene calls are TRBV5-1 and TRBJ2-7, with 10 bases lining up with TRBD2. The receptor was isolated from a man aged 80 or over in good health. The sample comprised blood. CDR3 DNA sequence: TGCGCCAGCAGTTTTCCCCTAGGACTAGCGGATGCAAACCCCTACGAGCAGTACTTC. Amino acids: CASSFPLGLADANPYEQYF.